Detailed here is one T cell receptor (beta chain). Antigen specificity is unknown. Treatment described: about 20 received Ad26.COV2.S at low or high dose, single or two shots; several received placebo; per-sample allocation not given. Sampling happened 63 days after the first vaccine or placebo injection. An Ad26 vector expressing Wuhan-strain SARS-CoV-2 spike constituted the vaccine. This sample was taken from a study of Ad26.COV2.S vaccination and SARS-CoV-2 variants. Study as a whole: By the intramuscular route, Ad26.COV2.S was given once, or twice 56 days apart.

Study-wide results and limits: Spike-specific CD8+ and CD4+ T cell responses reportedly showed substantial breadth after vaccination. The TCR-based breadth and depth measures might underestimate overall T cell responses.

The CDR3 sequence is 14 residues long. V shed 0 bases and J 5 bases; nucleotides not matched to a gene: 3. The germline gives CDR1 GTSNPN, CDR2 SVGIG (reference sequence). The table came from immunoSEQ multiplex PCR; TCRdb's copy has only in-frame clones and leaves some out. This table has 350,000 to 450,000 clones, about 83% appearing once. The chain joins TRBV30 to TRBJ2-1, with TRBD2 matching over 8 bases. The starting material was peripheral blood, obtained in a trial of Ad26.COV2.S vaccine versus placebo. The sequence was obtained from a person aged 18-60 years who received the Ad26.COV2.S COVID-19 vaccine or a placebo. CDR3 DNA sequence: TGTGCCTGGAGTGTCAAGCGGGGGAACAATGAGCAGTTCTTC. It translates to CAWSVKRGNNEQFF.